The T cell receptor beta chain described here comes from a study of blood T cell repertoires in COVID-19. Study background: In each case, the material was cDNA or gDNA derived from T cells, B-cell-depleted T cells, or PBMCs.

This study enrolled people aged roughly 18 to 90 from about two dozen US geographic areas. From germline, CDR1 is SGHRS and CDR2 YFSETQ. The CDR3 contains 14 residues. The J segment lost 1 base and the V segment lost 3 bases, leaving 3 bases of the junction unmatched. The data were produced by immunoSEQ multiplex PCR, yet TCRdb's version contains in-frame clones alone and is incomplete. The table includes about 280,000 clones, around 84% detected once. J is TRBJ2-5 and V is TRBV5-1; TRBD2 matches at 7 bases. The receptor's source is a woman aged 50 to 65 who had recovered from COVID-19. Material for sequencing was PBMCs or T cells enriched from blood (not recorded which). The CDR3 sequence is CASSWSGGQETQYF. CDR3 sequence (DNA): TGCGCCAGCAGCTGGTCGGGGGGCCAAGAGACCCAGTACTTC.